The 28 T cell receptor beta chains in this list originate from one sample, sequenced in a study of blood T cells in healthy people across ages. Combining a sample-barcoded 5' primer with a J-beta primer mix, a second PCR ran for 7 to 11 cycles. Via MiXCR, TCRdb re-called the 5' RACE reads, giving one row per CDR3 protein. The table shows 700,000 to 950,000 distinct CDR3 sequences, with roughly 47% occurring only once. What was sequenced was blood. These receptors originate from a woman aged 60-75 years in good health.

Worth noting for this clonotype: At one end the junction does not follow the germline gene, possibly because of a read error. J is TRBJ1-4 and V is TRBV4-2; TRBD1 agrees at 8 bases. Germline CDR1 reads LGHNA; CDR2 reads YNFKEQ. The CDR3 spans 13 residues. CDR3 sequence: CVSSLGQDDWLFF. The CDR3, as DNA: TGTGTCAGCAGCCTGGGACAGGATGATTGGCTGTTTTTT.

V usage is TRBV25-1 and J usage is TRBJ2-5, with 8 bases fitting TRBD2. With V trimmed by 4 bases and J by 5 bases, 9 bases remained unmatched. Germline V gene sequence: CDR1 MGHDK, CDR2 SYGVNS. This CDR3 is 15 amino acids long. The CDR3 nucleotides are TGTGCCAGCAGTGTAGCGGGAACAAGGCAGGAGACCCAGTACTTC. As protein: CASSVAGTRQETQYF.

This clonotype appeared a few times. The chain is built from TRBV21-1 and TRBJ1-2. TRBV21-1 is a known pseudogene. The CDR3 spans 13 residues. The CDR3 nucleotides read TGTGCCAGCAGAGCCAGTATAGCCCGGGGCTACACCTTC. Amino acid sequence: CASRASIARGYTF.

This clonotype was found a few times. This chain uses TRBV7-3 with TRBJ1-6, with D tentatively TRBD1 (5 bases). The CDR3 loop spans 15 amino acids. The germline V and J ends were trimmed by 2 bases and 6 bases, with 11 bases remaining between them. CDR1 and CDR2 (germline): SGHTA, FQGTGA. CDR3 coding DNA: TGTGCCAGCAGCTTATTCGGGACCGCTAATTCACCCCTCCACTTT. The encoded protein is CASSLFGTANSPLHF.

A note on this clonotype: Being one base from a much bigger clone, this may be a read error. The chain joins TRBV29-1 to TRBJ2-4; a weak D match, TRBD1 (6 bases). The CDR3 contains 16 residues. Deletions cut 7 bases from V and 2 bases from J, with 21 bases between. The V gene's germline CDR1 is SQVTM and CDR2 ANQGSEA. CDR3 bases: TGCAGCGCCCCGAGGGGGATAGCGATACCCAAAAACATTCAGTACTTC. Its translation is CSAPRGIAIPKNIQYF.

The V gene is TRBV5-1, the J gene TRBJ2-1; 14 bases are a match to TRBD2. The length of the CDR3 is 16 residues. Per the germline V gene, CDR1 is SGHRS and CDR2 is YFSETQ. V trimming: 4 bases; J trimming: 13 bases; junction bases outside the gene matches: 13. CDR3 loop: CASSPGLAGGEETQFF. The CDR3 region has the DNA TGCGCCAGCAGCCCAGGACTAGCGGGGGGAGAAGAGACCCAGTTCTTC.

The V and J genes are TRBV5-1 and TRBJ1-5, with 7 positions matching TRBD1. With V trimmed by 3 bases and J by 9 bases, 9 bases remained unmatched. CDR1 is SGHRS, CDR2 YFSETQ, per germline. This CDR3 is 14 amino acids long. CDR3 sequence (DNA): TGCGCCAGCAGCTCCGGGACAGCCGATGGGCCCCAGCATTTT. Translating it yields CASSSGTADGPQHF.

The CDR3: CASSGGQGTTEAFF. The CDR3 DNA reads TGTGCCAGCAGTGGGGGACAGGGAACCACTGAAGCTTTCTTT. The V call is TRBV28, the J call TRBJ1-1; 9 positions match TRBD1. The CDR3 totals 14 residues. CDR1 is MDHEN and CDR2 is SYDVKM in the germline V gene. V was clipped by 5 bases and J by 4 bases; unmatched bases: 5.

This chain uses TRBV19 with TRBJ2-5; TRBD1 might be the D (6 bases). Trimming cost V 4 bases and J 0 bases, with 12 bases left between them. The CDR3 loop spans 15 amino acids. The germline V gene encodes CDR1 LNHDA and CDR2 SQIVND (reference sequence). CDR3 loop: CASSSRRDNQETQYF. For the CDR3, the DNA is TGTGCCAGTAGTAGTCGCCGGGACAACCAAGAGACCCAGTACTTC.

The genes are TRBV10-3 and TRBJ2-7; D is possibly TRBD1 or TRBD2 (5 bases each). The CDR3 is made up of 16 amino acids. Looked up from germline, CDR1 is ENHRY and CDR2 is SYGVKD. V was cut by 4 bases and J by 7 bases, with 23 bases left in between. CDR3 in amino acids: CAISGSGTDSLNEQYF. The CDR3 coding sequence is TGTGCCATCAGTGGCTCCGGGACGGATAGCTTAAATGAGCAGTACTTC.

The chain recombines TRBV5-1 with TRBJ2-6; D is ambiguous. Germline V CDR1 and CDR2: SGHRS, YFSETQ. The CDR3 has 16 residues. The ends were cut back, 3 bases at V and 2 bases at J, with 12 bases in the middle. The CDR3 region is CASSSSKGPGANVLTF. The CDR3 DNA sequence: TGCGCCAGCAGCTCCTCGAAGGGCCCTGGGGCCAACGTCCTGACTTTC.

This clonotype was found a few times. The V gene is TRBV7-2, the J gene TRBJ2-1; D perhaps matches TRBD2 (5 bases). From germline, CDR1 is SGHTA and CDR2 FQGNSA. CDR3 length: 16 amino acids. The V gene lost 1 base and the J gene lost 1 base, with 11 bases spanning the gap. The CDR3 sequence is CASSLEQTGSYNEQFF. CDR3 nucleotides: TGTGCCAGCAGCTTAGAACAGACGGGATCCTACAATGAGCAGTTCTTC.

This sequence joins TRBV7-3 and TRBJ2-4; tentatively, D is TRBD1 (6 bases). The J call could be wrong; TRBJ2-7 is a better fit for the DNA end. Germline CDR1 reads SGHTA; CDR2 reads FQGTGA. The CDR3 runs 14 residues. The CDR3 sequence is CASSYRGGSNEQYF. The CDR3 bases are TGTGCCAGCAGCTACCGAGGGGGTTCCAACGAGCAGTACTTC.

This clonotype occurred many times. The chain joins TRBV7-9 to TRBJ1-5, with TRBD1 matching over 7 bases. The ends lost 1 base at V and 7 bases at J; junction bases unmatched: 10. The germline CDR1 and CDR2 sequences are SEHNR and FQNEAQ (reference sequence). This CDR3 has 16 residues. CDR3 in DNA: TGTGCCAGCAGCTTAGGGAATGACAGGGTAAGCCAGCCCCAGCATTTT. Translating gives CASSLGNDRVSQPQHF.

The rearrangement links TRBV25-1 to TRBJ2-3, with D unresolved. The CDR3 is 11 amino acids. V gave up 3 bases and J gave up 12 bases, with 10 bases separating them. CDR1 and CDR2 from the germline V gene are MGHDK and SYGVNS. CDR3 sequence reads: CASSEMWTQYF. Written as DNA, the CDR3 is TGTGCCAGCAGTGAGATGTGGACCCAGTATTTT. Combining the CDR3 with reference TRBV25-1 and TRBJ2-3 gives the whole variable domain EADIYQTPRYLVIGTGKKITLECSQTMGHDKMYWYQQDPGMELHLIHYSYGVNSTEKGDLSSESTVSRIRTEHFPLTLESARPSHTSQYLCASSEMWTQYFGPGTRLTVL.

This clonotype was seen ten or more times. The chain combines TRBV9 with TRBJ2-3, with no clear D. V lost 4 bases and J 3 bases, leaving 6 bases between the germline ends. The CDR3 contains 12 residues. CDR1 is SGDLS, CDR2 YYNGEE, per germline. CDR3 sequence (DNA): TGTGCCAGCAGCACCCAAACAGATACGCAGTATTTT. Translation gives CASSTQTDTQYF.

This clonotype came up a few times. The rearrangement links TRBV6-1 to TRBJ2-7, with 14 bases lining up with TRBD2. The CDR3 extends over 16 amino acids. After removal of 4 bases from V and 2 bases from J, the junction contained 4 bases not matched to a gene. Per germline, CDR1 MNHNS and CDR2 SASEGT. The DNA for the CDR3 is TGTGCCAGCAGTGTTGAGACTAGCGGGAGGGCCTACGAGCAGTACTTC. Its translation: CASSVETSGRAYEQYF.

The chain combines TRBV9 with TRBJ2-1, with D tentatively TRBD2 (6 bases). V was shortened by 2 bases and J by 0 bases, with 12 bases between the two germline ends. The germline CDR1 and CDR2 sequences are SGDLS and YYNGEE. This CDR3 has 16 amino acids. The CDR3 DNA reads as TGTGCCAGCAGCGTCGGTCTTAGCGGCTCCTACAATGAGCAGTTCTTC. Its protein is CASSVGLSGSYNEQFF.

A note on this clonotype: A much larger clone differs by one base, so this may be a read error. This rearrangement joins TRBV11-2 to TRBJ2-7; no clear D gene. The CDR3 is 15 amino acids. Germline V gene lookup returns CDR1 SGHAT and CDR2 FQNNGV. CDR3 DNA sequence: TGTGCCGGCAGCTTATCTGACACGAGTTCCTACGAGCAGTACTTC. Translation: CAGSLSDTSSYEQYF.

The chain links TRBV6-1 to TRBJ2-1; 7 nucleotides agree with TRBD2. Looked up from germline, CDR1 is MNHNS and CDR2 is SASEGT. Germline trimming cut 7 bases from V and 2 bases from J; bases unmatched to any gene: 5. This CDR3 is 14 amino acids long. The CDR3 DNA reads as TGTGCCAGCATCGGACTAGGACCCTACAATGAGCAGTTCTTC. Its protein product is CASIGLGPYNEQFF.

The rearrangement links TRBV20-1 to TRBJ2-5, with 13 nucleotides matching TRBD2. J lost 7 bases, V lost 6 bases, and 11 bases had no gene match. The CDR3 sequence is 15 residues long. In germline, CDR1 is DFQATT, CDR2 SNEGSKA (reference sequence). The CDR3 spells CSAQGLAGLSGTQYF. CDR3 bases: TGCAGTGCCCAGGGACTAGCGGGGCTCAGCGGGACCCAGTACTTC.

This clonotype has just one count. The V and J genes are TRBV27 and TRBJ1-1, with 7 positions matching TRBD1. With 4 bases clipped from V and 9 bases from J, the junction kept 8 bases outside the gene matches. This CDR3 is built from 13 residues. The germline V gene has CDR1 MNHEY and CDR2 SMNVEV (reference sequence). Here the CDR3 DNA reads TGTGCCAGCAGTTCCCCCAGGGGGGTCAAAGCTTTCTTT. Encoded protein: CASSSPRGVKAFF.

The CDR3 DNA reads TGTGCCAGCAGTTTAAGCGGGGGGGCGGAACCCCAGTACTTC. Its translation is CASSLSGGAEPQYF. The chain joins TRBV12-3 or TRBV12-4 to TRBJ2-7; the match to TRBD2 covers 10 bases. The CDR3 runs 14 residues. V was clipped by 2 bases and J by 10 bases; unmatched bases: 8.

The V call is TRBV5-5, the J call TRBJ2-5; 9 nucleotides line up with TRBD1. V was clipped by 0 bases and J by 2 bases; unmatched bases: 5. From germline, CDR1 is SGHKS and CDR2 YYEKEE (reference sequence). The CDR3 totals 16 residues. The CDR3 loop reads CASSLARTGAQETQYF. The CDR3 nucleotides are TGTGCCAGCAGCTTGGCTCGGACAGGGGCTCAAGAGACCCAGTACTTC.

This chain uses TRBV10-1 with TRBJ1-1; D not resolved. The V end lost 5 bases, the J end lost 3 bases, and 10 bases lay between the germline ends. The CDR3 has 13 amino acids. Germline assignment: CDR1 WNHNN and CDR2 SYGVQD (reference sequence). Here the CDR3 DNA reads TGCGCCAGCAGTCCGGACTGGGACACTGAAGCTTTCTTT. Translated, it gives CASSPDWDTEAFF.

The genes are TRBV20-1 and TRBJ2-1; possibly TRBD1 or TRBD2 for D (5 bases each). This CDR3 spans 13 amino acids. V lost 5 bases and J 10 bases, leaving 18 bases between the germline ends. CDR1 is DFQATT, CDR2 SNEGSKA, per germline (reference sequence). CDR3 nucleotide sequence: TGCAGTGCTGACCGGGACGTATCCTACGAGCAGTTCTTC. As protein: CSADRDVSYEQFF.

The chain employs TRBV24-1 and TRBJ2-2; D might be TRBD1 (6 bases). The V end was cut by 3 bases, the J end by 1 base, with 11 bases between. Germline V gene data show CDR1 as KGHDR and CDR2 as SFDVKD. CDR3 length: 16 residues. CDR3 region: CATSDAHRVNTGELFF. The CDR3 coding sequence is TGTGCCACCAGTGATGCCCACAGGGTGAACACCGGGGAGCTGTTTTTT.

On this clonotype itself: At one end, the junction sequence differs from germline, possibly due to a read error. The chain has TRBV11-2 and TRBJ2-1; 10 bases agree with TRBD2. CDR3 length: 22 amino acids. Per germline, CDR1 SGHAT and CDR2 FQNNGV. The CDR3 DNA sequence: TGTGCCGGCAGTCCCGACAGGGTTCACTCTAGCGGGAGTGTAGGGTCCTACAATGAGCAGTTCTTC. Its translation is CAGSPDRVHSSGSVGSYNEQFF.